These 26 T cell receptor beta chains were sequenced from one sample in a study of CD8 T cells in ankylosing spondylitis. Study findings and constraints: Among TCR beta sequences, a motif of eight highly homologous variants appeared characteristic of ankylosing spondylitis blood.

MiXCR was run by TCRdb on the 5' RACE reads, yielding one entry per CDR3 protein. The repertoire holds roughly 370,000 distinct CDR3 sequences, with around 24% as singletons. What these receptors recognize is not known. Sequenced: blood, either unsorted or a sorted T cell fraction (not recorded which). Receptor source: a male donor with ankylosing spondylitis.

The CDR3 is CASSQDVYPGEQYF. Here the CDR3 DNA reads TGTGCCAGCAGCCAAGATGTGTATCCGGGAGAGCAGTACTTC. The rearrangement links TRBV3-1 to TRBJ2-7, with a weak D call TRBD2 (5 bases). V was trimmed by 0 bases and J by 7 bases, leaving 13 bases between them. CDR3 length: 14 residues. CDR1 and CDR2 from the germline V gene are LGHDT and YNNKEL (reference sequence).

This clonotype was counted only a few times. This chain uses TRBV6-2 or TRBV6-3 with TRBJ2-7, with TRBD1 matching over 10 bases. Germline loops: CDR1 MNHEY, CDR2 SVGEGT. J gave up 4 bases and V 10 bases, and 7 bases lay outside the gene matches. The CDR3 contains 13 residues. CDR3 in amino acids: CATRGQGIYEQYF. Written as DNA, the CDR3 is TGTGCCACCCGGGGACAGGGGATATACGAGCAGTACTTC.

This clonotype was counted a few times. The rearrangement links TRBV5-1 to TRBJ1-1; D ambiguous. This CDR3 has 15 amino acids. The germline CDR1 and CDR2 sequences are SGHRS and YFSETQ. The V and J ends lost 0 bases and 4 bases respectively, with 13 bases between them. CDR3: CASSLVLGRVTEAFF. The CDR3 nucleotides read TGCGCCAGCAGCTTGGTCCTGGGTCGGGTCACTGAAGCTTTCTTT.

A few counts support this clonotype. The CDR3 loop is CASRLTSRGELFF. Written as DNA, the CDR3 is TGTGCCAGCAGACTGACTAGCCGAGGGGAGCTGTTTTTT. The chain joins TRBV9 to TRBJ2-2; TRBD2 matches 7 bases. CDR1 SGDLS and CDR2 YYNGEE come from the germline V gene. Trimming at V came to 5 bases and at J to 8 bases, leaving 6 bases not matched to a gene. The CDR3 is 13 residues long.

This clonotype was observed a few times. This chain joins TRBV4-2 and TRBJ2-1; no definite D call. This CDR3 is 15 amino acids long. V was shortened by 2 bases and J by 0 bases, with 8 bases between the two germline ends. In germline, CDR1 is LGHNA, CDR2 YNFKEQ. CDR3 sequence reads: CASSQTYRSYNEQFF. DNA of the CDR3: TGTGCCAGCAGCCAAACATATCGCTCCTACAATGAGCAGTTCTTC.

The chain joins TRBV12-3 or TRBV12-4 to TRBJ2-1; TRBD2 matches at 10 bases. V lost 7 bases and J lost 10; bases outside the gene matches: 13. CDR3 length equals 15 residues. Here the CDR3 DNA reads TGTGCCAGCACCCCCGCCCTAGCGGGAGTGCAGGAGCAGTTCTTC. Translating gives CASTPALAGVQEQFF.

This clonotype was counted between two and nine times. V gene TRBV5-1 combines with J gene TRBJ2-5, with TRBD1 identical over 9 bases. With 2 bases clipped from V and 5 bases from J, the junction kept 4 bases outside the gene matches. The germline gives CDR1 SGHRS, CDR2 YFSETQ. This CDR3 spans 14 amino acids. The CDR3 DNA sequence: TGCGCCAGCAGCTTCGGACAGGGGTTGGAGACCCAGTACTTC. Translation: CASSFGQGLETQYF.

CDR3 loop: CASSYSLVGTSESYEQYF. DNA of the CDR3: TGTGCCAGCAGTTACTCTCTCGTGGGGACAAGTGAATCCTACGAGCAGTACTTC. The rearrangement uses TRBV6-2 or TRBV6-3 and TRBJ2-7, with TRBD1 as a possible D gene (6 bases). From germline, CDR1 is MNHEY and CDR2 SVGEGT. Trimming cost V 0 bases and J 1 base, with 19 bases left between them. The CDR3 has 18 amino acids.

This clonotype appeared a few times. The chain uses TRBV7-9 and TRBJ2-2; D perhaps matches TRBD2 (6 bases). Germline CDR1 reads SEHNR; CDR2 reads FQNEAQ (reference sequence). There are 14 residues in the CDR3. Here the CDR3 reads CAIGTDTNTGELFF. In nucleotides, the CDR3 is TGTGCTATCGGGACTGACACGAACACCGGGGAGCTGTTTTTT.

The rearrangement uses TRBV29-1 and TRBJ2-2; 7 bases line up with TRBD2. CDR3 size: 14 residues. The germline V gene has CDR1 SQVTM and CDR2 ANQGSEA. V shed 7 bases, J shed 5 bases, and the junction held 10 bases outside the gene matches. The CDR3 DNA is TGCAGCGCCCAAACTAGCGAGAGGACCGGGGAGCTGTTTTTT. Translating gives CSAQTSERTGELFF.

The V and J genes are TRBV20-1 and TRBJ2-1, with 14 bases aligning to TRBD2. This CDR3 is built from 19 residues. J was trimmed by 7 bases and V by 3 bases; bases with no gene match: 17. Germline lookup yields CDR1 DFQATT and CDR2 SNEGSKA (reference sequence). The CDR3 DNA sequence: TGCAGTGCTAGGGGGGGTTTCCCTTTCGGGACTAGCGGGAGTAATGAGCAGTTCTTC. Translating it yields CSARGGFPFGTSGSNEQFF.

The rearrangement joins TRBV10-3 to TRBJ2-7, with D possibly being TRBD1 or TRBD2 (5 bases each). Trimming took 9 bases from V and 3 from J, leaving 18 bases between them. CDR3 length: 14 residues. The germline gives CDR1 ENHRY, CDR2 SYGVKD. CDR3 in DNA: TGTGCCATTCAGGCAGAGGGGCAGTACTACGAGCAGTACTTC. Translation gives CAIQAEGQYYEQYF.

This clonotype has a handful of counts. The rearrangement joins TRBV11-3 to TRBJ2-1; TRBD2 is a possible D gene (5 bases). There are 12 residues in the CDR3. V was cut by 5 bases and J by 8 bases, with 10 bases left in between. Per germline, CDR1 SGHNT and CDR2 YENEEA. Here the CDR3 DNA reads TGTGCCAGCAGCCCACTAGTTGATGAGCAGTTCTTC. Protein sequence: CASSPLVDEQFF.

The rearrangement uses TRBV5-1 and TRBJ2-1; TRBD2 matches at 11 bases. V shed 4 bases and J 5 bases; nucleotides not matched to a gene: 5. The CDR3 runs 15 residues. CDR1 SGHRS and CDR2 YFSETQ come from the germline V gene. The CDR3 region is CASSILAGENNEQFF. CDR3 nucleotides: TGCGCCAGCAGCATACTAGCGGGAGAGAACAATGAGCAGTTCTTC.

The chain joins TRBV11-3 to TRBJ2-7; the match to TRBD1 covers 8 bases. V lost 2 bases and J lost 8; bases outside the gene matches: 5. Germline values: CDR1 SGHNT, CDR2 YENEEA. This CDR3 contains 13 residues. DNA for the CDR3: TGTGCCAGCAGCTTATCAGGGGGCTTGCAGCAGTACTTC. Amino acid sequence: CASSLSGGLQQYF.

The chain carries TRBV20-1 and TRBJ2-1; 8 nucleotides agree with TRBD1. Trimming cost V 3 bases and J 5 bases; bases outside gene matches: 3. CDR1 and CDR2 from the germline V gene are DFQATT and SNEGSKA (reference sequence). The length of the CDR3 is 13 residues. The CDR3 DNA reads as TGCAGTGCTAGGCGGGACAGGAACAATGAGCAGTTCTTC. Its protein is CSARRDRNNEQFF.

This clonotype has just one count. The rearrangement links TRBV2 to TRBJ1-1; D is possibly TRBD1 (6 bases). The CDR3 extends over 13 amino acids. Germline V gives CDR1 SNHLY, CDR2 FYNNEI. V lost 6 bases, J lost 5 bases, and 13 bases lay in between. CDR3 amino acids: CASRIYRDTEAFF. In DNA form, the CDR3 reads TGTGCCAGCAGGATATACAGGGATACTGAAGCTTTCTTT. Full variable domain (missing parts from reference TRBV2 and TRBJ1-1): EPEVTQTPSHQVTQMGQEVILRCVPISNHLYFYWYRQILGQKVEFLVSFYNNEISEKSEIFDDQFSVERPDGSNFTLKIRSTKLEDSAMYFCASRIYRDTEAFFGQGTRLTVV.

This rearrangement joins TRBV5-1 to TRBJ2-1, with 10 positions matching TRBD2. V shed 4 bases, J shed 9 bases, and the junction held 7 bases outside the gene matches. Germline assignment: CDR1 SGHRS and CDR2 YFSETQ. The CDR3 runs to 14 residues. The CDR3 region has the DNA TGCGCCAGCAGCGGAGCGGGAGGGCCTCGTGAGCAGTTCTTC. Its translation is CASSGAGGPREQFF. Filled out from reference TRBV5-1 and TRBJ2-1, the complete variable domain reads KAGVTQTPRYLIKTRGQQVTLSCSPISGHRSVSWYQQTPGQGLQFLFEYFSETQRNKGNFPGRFSGRQFSNSRSEMNVSTLELGDSALYLCASSGAGGPREQFFGPGTRLTVL.

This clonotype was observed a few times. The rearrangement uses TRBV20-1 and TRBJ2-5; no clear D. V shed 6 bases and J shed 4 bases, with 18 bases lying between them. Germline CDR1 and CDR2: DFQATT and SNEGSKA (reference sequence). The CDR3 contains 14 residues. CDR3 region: CSALPGLSGETQYF. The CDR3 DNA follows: TGCAGTGCGCTGCCCGGGCTGTCCGGAGAGACCCAGTACTTC.

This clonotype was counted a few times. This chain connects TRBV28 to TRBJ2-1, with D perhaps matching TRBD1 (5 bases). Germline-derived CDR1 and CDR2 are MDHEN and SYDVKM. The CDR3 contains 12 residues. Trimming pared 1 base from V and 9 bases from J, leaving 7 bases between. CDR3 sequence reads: CASSLFRGEQFF. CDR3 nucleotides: TGTGCCAGCAGTTTATTTAGGGGTGAGCAGTTCTTC.

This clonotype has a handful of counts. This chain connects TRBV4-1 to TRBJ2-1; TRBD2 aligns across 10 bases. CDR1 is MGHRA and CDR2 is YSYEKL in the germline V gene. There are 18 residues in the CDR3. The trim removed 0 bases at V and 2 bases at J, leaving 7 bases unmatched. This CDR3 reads CASSQERGAGGPYNEQFF. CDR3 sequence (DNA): TGCGCCAGCAGCCAAGAAAGGGGAGCGGGAGGGCCCTACAATGAGCAGTTCTTC.

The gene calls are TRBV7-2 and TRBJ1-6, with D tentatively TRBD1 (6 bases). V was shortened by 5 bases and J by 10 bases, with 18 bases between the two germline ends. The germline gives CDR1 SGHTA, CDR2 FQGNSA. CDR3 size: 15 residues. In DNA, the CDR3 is TGTGCCAGCAGCCTTAAGGGTCCACAGGGATCACCCCTCCACTTT. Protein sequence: CASSLKGPQGSPLHF.

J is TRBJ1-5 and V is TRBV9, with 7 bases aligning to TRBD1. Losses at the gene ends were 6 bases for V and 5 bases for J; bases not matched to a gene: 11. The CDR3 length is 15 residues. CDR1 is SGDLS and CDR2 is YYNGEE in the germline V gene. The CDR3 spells CASTQSGDRDQPQHF. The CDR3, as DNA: TGTGCCAGCACCCAGTCCGGGGACAGAGATCAGCCCCAGCATTTT.

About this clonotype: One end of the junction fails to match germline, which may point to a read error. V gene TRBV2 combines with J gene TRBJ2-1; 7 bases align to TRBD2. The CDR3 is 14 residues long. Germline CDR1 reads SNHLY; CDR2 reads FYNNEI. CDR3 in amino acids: CASSREANGSEQFF. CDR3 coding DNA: TGCGCCAGCAGCCGGGAGGCTAATGGGAGTGAGCAGTTCTTC.

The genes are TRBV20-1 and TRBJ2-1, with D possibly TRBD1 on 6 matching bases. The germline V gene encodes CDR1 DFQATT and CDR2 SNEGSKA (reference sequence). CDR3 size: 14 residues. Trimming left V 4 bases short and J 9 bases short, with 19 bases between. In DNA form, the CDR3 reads TGCAGTGCTACGATCGACAGGCCTGGGGGTGAGCAGTTCTTC. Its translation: CSATIDRPGGEQFF.

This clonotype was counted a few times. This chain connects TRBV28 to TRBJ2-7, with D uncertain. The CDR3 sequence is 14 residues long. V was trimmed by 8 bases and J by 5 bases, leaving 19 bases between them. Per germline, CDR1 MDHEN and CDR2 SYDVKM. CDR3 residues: CASGPQYFFDEQYF. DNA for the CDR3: TGTGCCAGCGGACCTCAGTACTTTTTCGACGAGCAGTACTTC. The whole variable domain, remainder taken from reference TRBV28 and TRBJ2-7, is DVKVTQSSRYLVKRTGEKVFLECVQDMDHENMFWYRQDPGLGLRLIYFSYDVKMKEKGDIPEGYSVSREKKERFSLILESASTNQTSMYLCASGPQYFFDEQYFGPGTRLTVT.